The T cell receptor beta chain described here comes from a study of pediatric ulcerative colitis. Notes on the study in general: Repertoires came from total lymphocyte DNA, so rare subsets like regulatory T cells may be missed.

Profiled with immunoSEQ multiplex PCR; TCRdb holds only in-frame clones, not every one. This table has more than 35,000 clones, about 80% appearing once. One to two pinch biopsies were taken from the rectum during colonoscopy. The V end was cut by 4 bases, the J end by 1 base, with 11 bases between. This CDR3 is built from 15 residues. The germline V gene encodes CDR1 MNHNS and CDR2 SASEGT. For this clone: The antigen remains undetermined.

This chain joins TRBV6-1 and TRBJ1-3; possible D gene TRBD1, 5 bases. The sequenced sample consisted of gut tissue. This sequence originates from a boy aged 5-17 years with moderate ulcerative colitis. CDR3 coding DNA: TGTGCCAGCAGTGTTGGACACCAGTCTGGAAACACCATATATTTT. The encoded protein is CASSVGHQSGNTIYF.